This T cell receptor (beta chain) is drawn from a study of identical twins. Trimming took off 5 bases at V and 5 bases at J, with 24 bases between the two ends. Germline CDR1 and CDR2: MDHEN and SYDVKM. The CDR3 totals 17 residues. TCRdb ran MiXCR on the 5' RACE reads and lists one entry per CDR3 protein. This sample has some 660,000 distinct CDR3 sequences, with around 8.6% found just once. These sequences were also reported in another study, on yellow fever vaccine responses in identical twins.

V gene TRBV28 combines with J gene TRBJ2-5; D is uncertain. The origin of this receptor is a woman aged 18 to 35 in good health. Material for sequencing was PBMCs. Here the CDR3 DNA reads TGTGCCAGCAGTCCCCCACGTTCAAACGATTTTGGGGAGACCCAGTACTTC. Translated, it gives CASSPPRSNDFGETQYF.